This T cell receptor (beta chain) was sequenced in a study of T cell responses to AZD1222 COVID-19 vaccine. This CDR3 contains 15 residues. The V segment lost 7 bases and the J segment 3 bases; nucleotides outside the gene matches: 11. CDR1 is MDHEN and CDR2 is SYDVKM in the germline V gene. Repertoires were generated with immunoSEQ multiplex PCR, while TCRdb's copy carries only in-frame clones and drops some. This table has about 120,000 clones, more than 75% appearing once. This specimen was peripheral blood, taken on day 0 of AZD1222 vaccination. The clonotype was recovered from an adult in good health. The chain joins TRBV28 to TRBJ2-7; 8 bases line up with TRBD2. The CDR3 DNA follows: TGTGCCAGCATTAAGGGCAGCGGGAGTGTCTACGAGCAGTACTTC. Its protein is CASIKGSGSVYEQYF.